A single sample is the source of the 20 T cell receptor beta chains below, sequenced in a study of T cells in Graves' hyperthyroidism and ophthalmopathy. RNA transcripts gave rise to amplified TCR beta CDR3 regions. The HTBI primer set was used in a first-round RT-PCR of the TCR CDR3. TCRdb used MiXCR to reprocess the multiplex PCR reads, holding one entry per CDR3 protein. The table has 450,000 to 700,000 distinct CDR3 sequences, about 43% seen once. Material: peripheral blood or thyroid tissue (not recorded which). The receptor source for this set is an adult woman with Graves' disease, either hyperthyroidism or ophthalmopathy (not recorded which).

This chain connects TRBV10-2 to TRBJ1-2, with D possibly being TRBD1 (5 bases). The CDR3 length is 14 residues. CDR1 WSHSY and CDR2 SAAADI come from the germline V gene. Trimming removed 2 bases from V and 4 bases from J, with 11 bases in between. CDR3 bases: TGCGCCAGCAGTGAGATCGGGGGAGGCTATGGCTACACCTTC. Amino acid sequence: CASSEIGGGYGYTF.

This clonotype was counted many times. In nucleotides, the CDR3 is TGTGCCAGCAGCCCGCGGGGGAAAACGGGTTACGAGCAGTACTTC. Its translation: CASSPRGKTGYEQYF. J is TRBJ2-7 and V is TRBV7-2, with 7 nucleotides matching TRBD2. Trimming took 5 bases from V and 4 from J; bases not matched to a gene: 11. Germline assignment: CDR1 SGHTA and CDR2 FQGNSA. The CDR3 has 15 residues. Full variable domain (outside the CDR3, taken from reference TRBV7-2 and TRBJ2-7): GAGVSQSPSNKVTEKGKDVELRCDPISGHTALYWYRQSLGQGLEFLIYFQGNSAPDKSGLPSDRFSAERTGGSVSTLTIQRTQQEDSAVYLCASSPRGKTGYEQYFGPGTRLTVT.

CDR3 residues: CASSQRRGGANGYTF. CDR3 nucleotide sequence: TGCGCCAGCAGCCAAAGAAGGGGGGGAGCTAATGGCTACACCTTC. V gene TRBV4-1 combines with J gene TRBJ1-2, with D possibly TRBD1 on 6 matching bases. V was cut by 2 bases and J by 6 bases, with 16 bases left in between. Germline CDR1 is MGHRA and CDR2 is YSYEKL. The CDR3 contains 15 residues.

The chain recombines TRBV7-3 with TRBJ2-7; 7 nucleotides match TRBD2. Unmatched junction bases numbered 4, after V lost 1 base and J lost 1 base. Per the germline V gene, CDR1 is SGHTA and CDR2 is FQGTGA. This CDR3 contains 15 residues. CDR3 nucleotide sequence: TGTGCCAGCAGCTTAAGCGGGAGCAGATCCTACGAGCAGTACTTC. Translated: CASSLSGSRSYEQYF.

This clonotype was counted ten times or more. The chain recombines TRBV6-2 or TRBV6-3 with TRBJ2-7, with D unresolved. The germline gives CDR1 MNHEY, CDR2 SVGEGT. V was pared by 0 bases and J by 0 bases, with 6 bases between. CDR3 length: 14 residues. The DNA for the CDR3 is TGTGCCAGCAGTTACTCCTCGAGCTCCTACGAGCAGTACTTC. Its protein product is CASSYSSSSYEQYF.

The J gene is TRBJ1-2, the V gene TRBV24-1; 7 bases line up with TRBD1. Germline V lookup: CDR1 KGHDR, CDR2 SFDVKD. The CDR3 extends over 14 amino acids. J was trimmed by 7 bases and V by 3 bases; bases with no gene match: 7. The CDR3 is CATSDPRTGTGYTF. CDR3 coding DNA: TGTGCCACCAGTGATCCCCGGACAGGCACTGGCTACACCTTC.

This chain links TRBV7-8 with TRBJ2-5; the match to TRBD2 covers 14 bases. Trimming removed 5 bases from V and 4 bases from J; junction bases left unmatched: 9. Germline V gene data show CDR1 as SGHVS and CDR2 as FQNEAQ. The CDR3 is 17 amino acids. CDR3 protein: CASSRATSGRARETQYF. In DNA, the CDR3 is TGTGCCAGCAGCCGAGCGACTAGCGGGAGGGCCAGAGAGACCCAGTACTTC.

The chain carries TRBV25-1 and TRBJ2-1; D gene unclear. The length of the CDR3 is 14 residues. V was trimmed by 7 bases and J by 8 bases, leaving 18 bases between them. Germline CDR1 and CDR2: MGHDK and SYGVNS. CDR3 sequence: CASICSVHTDEQFF. CDR3 sequence (DNA): TGTGCCAGCATCTGCAGTGTACACACCGATGAGCAGTTCTTC.

This clonotype has a handful of counts. The chain links TRBV6-5 to TRBJ2-7; 9 bases line up with TRBD1. The CDR3 runs 15 residues. Trimming removed 2 bases from V and 5 bases from J; junction bases left unmatched: 7. In germline, CDR1 is MNHEY, CDR2 SVGAGI. CDR3 loop: CASSYSRTGENEQYF. In DNA form, the CDR3 reads TGTGCCAGCAGTTACAGCCGGACAGGGGAGAACGAGCAGTACTTC.

Only a few counts were recorded for this clonotype. The V gene is TRBV29-1, the J gene TRBJ1-2; no reliable D call. Germline CDR1 is SQVTM and CDR2 is ANQGSEA. V dropped 4 bases and J dropped 8 bases, with 14 bases sitting between them. The CDR3 has 12 residues. For the CDR3, the DNA is TGCAGCGTTGGCTCGATTGTTATGGGCTACACCTTC. This encodes CSVGSIVMGYTF.

This clonotype was recorded many times. The V and J genes are TRBV9 and TRBJ1-1, with 11 bases aligning to TRBD1. The V gene's germline CDR1 is SGDLS and CDR2 YYNGEE. This CDR3 is built from 15 residues. The junction had 7 bases not matched to a gene; V was cut back by 4 bases and J by 5 bases. CDR3 sequence: CASSLGQGARTEAFF. In DNA, the CDR3 is TGTGCCAGCAGCCTAGGACAGGGGGCTCGGACTGAAGCTTTCTTT.

The rearrangement joins TRBV6-1 to TRBJ1-1; D is undetermined. V was trimmed by 7 bases and J by 4 bases, leaving 10 bases between them. Germline-derived CDR1 and CDR2 are MNHNS and SASEGT. The CDR3 has 12 residues. CDR3 nucleotides: TGTGCCAGCACTGGACTGTCCACTGAAGCTTTCTTT. It codes for CASTGLSTEAFF.

The table lists this clonotype with a few counts. This sequence joins TRBV12-3 or TRBV12-4 and TRBJ2-7; 10 nucleotides align to TRBD1. Trimming cost V 4 bases and J 6 bases; bases outside gene matches: 6. This CDR3 is built from 14 residues. CDR3 nucleotide sequence: TGTGCCAGCAGTTGGCCGGGACAGGGGTTCGAGCAGTACTTC. Residues: CASSWPGQGFEQYF.

The genes are TRBV10-3 and TRBJ1-6; 8 positions match TRBD1. Germline V lookup: CDR1 ENHRY, CDR2 SYGVKD. The CDR3 has 14 residues. V gave up 5 bases and J gave up 7 bases; unmatched junction bases: 4. CDR3 bases: TGTGCCATCAGTCCGGGACAGGAAAATTCACCCCTCCACTTT. It translates to CAISPGQENSPLHF.

This clonotype was observed a handful of times. The rearrangement links TRBV7-9 to TRBJ1-2, with a weak D call TRBD1 (5 bases). In germline, CDR1 is SEHNR, CDR2 FQNEAQ (reference sequence). This CDR3 comprises 12 residues. The ends were cut back, 5 bases at V and 8 bases at J, with 12 bases in the middle. CDR3 sequence (DNA): TGTGCCAGCAGCCCAGGGACTTGGGGCTACACCTTC. It translates to CASSPGTWGYTF.

This clonotype came up many times. The chain links TRBV5-1 to TRBJ2-5; TRBD1 might be the D (5 bases). Germline V gives CDR1 SGHRS, CDR2 YFSETQ. This CDR3 is built from 14 residues. V lost 4 bases, J lost 1 base, and 11 bases lay in between. For the CDR3, the DNA is TGCGCCAGCAGCCACACAGGATTCCAAGAGACCCAGTACTTC. Its protein is CASSHTGFQETQYF.

The V and J genes are TRBV6-4 and TRBJ1-6; the match to TRBD1 covers 9 bases. This CDR3 region has 14 residues. V lost 6 bases and J lost 9; bases outside the gene matches: 6. In germline, CDR1 is MRHNA, CDR2 SNTAGT. The CDR3: CASSRDRESSPLHF. The DNA for the CDR3 is TGTGCCAGCAGCCGGGACAGGGAAAGTTCACCCCTCCACTTT.

This clonotype came up many times. The chain uses TRBV5-1 and TRBJ1-1; D might be TRBD1 (5 bases). This CDR3 has 14 amino acids. Trimming removed 7 bases at V and 0 bases at J, with 13 bases between. CDR1 SGHRS and CDR2 YFSETQ come from the germline V gene. The CDR3: CASSADSMNTEAFF. CDR3 nucleotide sequence: TGCGCCAGCTCCGCCGACAGTATGAACACTGAAGCTTTCTTT.

This chain links TRBV20-1 with TRBJ1-4; no reliable D call. V was trimmed by 0 bases and J by 7 bases, leaving 18 bases between them. This CDR3 comprises 16 residues. Germline V gives CDR1 DFQATT, CDR2 SNEGSKA (reference sequence). The CDR3 reads CSAREAVLPAGEKLFF. DNA for the CDR3: TGCAGTGCTAGAGAGGCCGTTCTTCCCGCGGGTGAAAAACTGTTTTTT.

The table lists this clonotype with a few counts. The J gene is TRBJ2-7, the V gene TRBV6-5, with D perhaps matching TRBD2 (6 bases). Germline V lookup: CDR1 MNHEY, CDR2 SVGAGI. Trimming stripped 10 bases from V and 5 bases from J, with 21 bases between. The CDR3 runs to 14 residues. CDR3 sequence: CATLNGAGMNEQYF. In nucleotides, the CDR3 is TGTGCCACCCTTAACGGGGCGGGAATGAACGAGCAGTACTTC.